A single sample gave rise to the 22 T cell receptor beta chains below, sequenced in a study of a mutant IDH1 vaccine in newly diagnosed glioma. Antigens of these TCRs are unknown. Time point noted: week 47, end of study. What each vaccine dose contained was 300 ug of mutant IDH1 20-mer peptide, accompanied by topical imiquimod. Assay: immunoSEQ multiplex PCR; the TCRdb copy retains only in-frame clones and omits some. The data contain about 94,000 clones, roughly 89% of them singletons. The input for sequencing was PBMCs, taken from a glioma patient whose treatment included an IDH1 peptide vaccine. Source of these receptors: a woman aged 50 to 60 with glioma.

This chain links TRBV11-2 with TRBJ1-1; 9 positions match TRBD1. The CDR3 spans 14 residues. Germline V lookup: CDR1 SGHAT, CDR2 FQNNGV. Germline trimming cut 5 bases from V and 6 bases from J; bases unmatched to any gene: 7. The CDR3 bases are TGTGCCAGCAGCCTGGGACAGGGCAAGGCTGAAGCTTTCTTT. It encodes CASSLGQGKAEAFF.

This clone was observed a single time. This chain connects TRBV27 to TRBJ2-7, with TRBD1 matching 10 bases. The CDR3 is 17 amino acids. Germline values: CDR1 MNHEY, CDR2 SMNVEV (reference sequence). V shed 2 bases and J 4 bases; nucleotides not matched to a gene: 11. The CDR3 region has the DNA TGTGCCAGCAGTTTAGGTCCGGGACAGGGGTTGTCATACGAGCAGTACTTC. Its protein product is CASSLGPGQGLSYEQYF.

This sequence joins TRBV15 and TRBJ2-5; a weak D match, TRBD1 (5 bases). The DNA end is more similar to TRBJ2-7, so the J call may be wrong. Germline V lookup: CDR1 LNHNV, CDR2 YYDKDF (reference sequence). CDR3 length equals 15 residues. CDR3 protein: CATSRGVGVSYEQYF. In DNA form, the CDR3 reads TGTGCCACCAGCAGGGGCGTAGGGGTATCCTACGAGCAGTACTTC.

The rearrangement joins TRBV6-5 to TRBJ1-1, with a weak D call TRBD1 (5 bases). This CDR3 has 15 residues. Trimming took off 0 bases at V and 4 bases at J, with 12 bases between the two ends. In germline, CDR1 is MNHEY, CDR2 SVGAGI. DNA of the CDR3: TGTGCCAGCAGTTACTCTTGGGTGGGGGGCACTGAAGCTTTCTTT. It is translated as CASSYSWVGGTEAFF.

This clone turned up a few times. This chain uses TRBV10-1 with TRBJ2-1, with 11 bases identical to TRBD2. Germline V gives CDR1 WNHNN, CDR2 SYGVQD (reference sequence). The CDR3 runs to 15 residues. V lost 4 bases to trimming and J lost 2 bases; unmatched junction nucleotides: 1. CDR3 DNA: TGCGCCAGCAGTGGACTAGCGGGAACCTACAATGAGCAGTTCTTC. This translates into CASSGLAGTYNEQFF.

The chain carries TRBV23-1 and TRBJ2-5, with 8 bases aligning to TRBD1. TRBV23-1 belongs to the ORF category, with a function that is uncertain. V gave up 6 bases and J gave up 2 bases; unmatched junction bases: 20. The CDR3 length is 19 residues. CDR3 DNA sequence: TGCGCCAGCAGGTCCGGGACAGGAGGTTCTCCCAAAGTTCAAGAGACCCAGTACTTC. Its translation is CASRSGTGGSPKVQETQYF.

In the case of this clone: This specimen includes other DNA sequences encoding the same CDR3. This chain links TRBV6-1 with TRBJ1-6, with D unresolved. The CDR3 extends over 15 amino acids. The V gene's germline CDR1 is MNHNS and CDR2 SASEGT. The V end was cut by 0 bases, the J end by 9 bases, with 12 bases between. The DNA for the CDR3 is TGTGCCAGCAGTGAAGCCTCCGGCAGGCCTTCACCCCTCCACTTT. Translation gives CASSEASGRPSPLHF.

The table lists this clone with a few counts. CDR3 coding DNA: TGTGCCTGGAGAGGGGTGGGTGGGGCTGAAGCTTTCTTT. Residues: CAWRGVGGAEAFF. The chain employs TRBV30 and TRBJ1-1, with a tentative D call TRBD1 (5 bases). This CDR3 comprises 13 residues. The germline V gene encodes CDR1 GTSNPN and CDR2 SVGIG (reference sequence). With 3 bases removed from V and 6 bases from J, the gap between germline ends came to 14 bases.

The chain joins TRBV27 to TRBJ2-3, with 11 nucleotides matching TRBD1. V shed 0 bases, J shed 0 bases, and the junction held 8 bases outside the gene matches. Germline values: CDR1 MNHEY, CDR2 SMNVEV (reference sequence). This CDR3 region has 19 residues. The CDR3 reads CASSLSVKWTGGSTDTQYF. The CDR3 DNA reads TGTGCCAGCAGTTTATCGGTGAAATGGACAGGGGGCAGCACAGATACGCAGTATTTT.

V and J are TRBV5-8 and TRBJ2-5; 7 bases are a match to TRBD1. Germline V gene data show CDR1 as SGHTS and CDR2 as YDEGEE. V was clipped by 0 bases and J by 0 bases; unmatched bases: 5. This CDR3 is built from 16 residues. This chain's CDR3 is CASSLGGTVYQETQYF. CDR3 DNA: TGTGCCAGCAGCTTGGGTGGGACAGTGTACCAAGAGACCCAGTACTTC.

CDR3 bases: TGTGCCAGCAGCTTAGTCCAAACAGGGGCGGCAGATACGCAGTATTTT. Protein: CASSLVQTGAADTQYF. The chain links TRBV11-3 to TRBJ2-3; 7 bases are a match to TRBD1. Trimming removed 1 base from V and 4 bases from J; junction bases left unmatched: 8. The CDR3 contains 16 residues. Per germline, CDR1 SGHNT and CDR2 YENEEA.

The DNA of the CDR3 is TGCGCCAGCAACCCGGGAGTAGGAGATACGCAGTATTTT. It translates to CASNPGVGDTQYF. The V call is TRBV5-1, the J call TRBJ2-3; possibly TRBD2 for D (6 bases). Per the germline V gene, CDR1 is SGHRS and CDR2 is YFSETQ. The CDR3 runs to 13 residues. V was cut by 6 bases and J by 5 bases, with 13 bases left in between.

The rearrangement joins TRBV27 to TRBJ1-1; TRBD1 aligns across 9 bases. This CDR3 has 13 residues. The germline V gene encodes CDR1 MNHEY and CDR2 SMNVEV (reference sequence). The V and J ends lost 7 bases and 5 bases, in that order; junction bases with no gene match: 5. The CDR3 DNA follows: TGTGCCAGCATCCCGGACAGGGGAACTGAAGCTTTCTTT. It codes for CASIPDRGTEAFF.

V gene TRBV9 combines with J gene TRBJ2-1; D is perhaps TRBD1 (6 bases). The CDR3 runs to 16 residues. The germline V and J ends were trimmed by 1 base and 2 bases, with 13 bases remaining between them. Per the germline V gene, CDR1 is SGDLS and CDR2 is YYNGEE. The CDR3, as DNA: TGTGCCAGCAGCGTATTGGGGACATCCACCTACAATGAGCAGTTCTTC. Its protein product is CASSVLGTSTYNEQFF. Combining the CDR3 with reference TRBV9 and TRBJ2-1 gives the whole variable domain DSGVTQTPKHLITATGQRVTLRCSPRSGDLSVYWYQQSLDQGLQFLIQYYNGEERAKGNILERFSAQQFPDLHSELNLSSLELGDSALYFCASSVLGTSTYNEQFFGPGTRLTVL.

The V and J genes are TRBV28 and TRBJ2-3; D remains unclear. V was shortened by 7 bases and J by 6 bases, with 8 bases between the two germline ends. Germline lookup yields CDR1 MDHEN and CDR2 SYDVKM. The CDR3 sequence is 11 residues long. The DNA for the CDR3 is TGTGCCAGCACCACTGGGGATACGCAGTATTTT. Its translation: CASTTGDTQYF. Full variable domain (remainder filled in from reference TRBV28 and TRBJ2-3): DVKVTQSSRYLVKRTGEKVFLECVQDMDHENMFWYRQDPGLGLRLIYFSYDVKMKEKGDIPEGYSVSREKKERFSLILESASTNQTSMYLCASTTGDTQYFGPGTRLTVL.

The V gene is TRBV28, the J gene TRBJ1-1, with TRBD1 matching over 9 bases. This CDR3 contains 17 residues. From germline, CDR1 is MDHEN and CDR2 SYDVKM. V shed 5 bases, J shed 0 bases, and the junction held 10 bases outside the gene matches. The CDR3, as DNA: TGTGCCAGCAGTCGATACAGGGGGCAAATGATGAACACTGAAGCTTTCTTT. Translation gives CASSRYRGQMMNTEAFF. Filled out from reference TRBV28 and TRBJ1-1, the complete variable domain reads DVKVTQSSRYLVKRTGEKVFLECVQDMDHENMFWYRQDPGLGLRLIYFSYDVKMKEKGDIPEGYSVSREKKERFSLILESASTNQTSMYLCASSRYRGQMMNTEAFFGQGTRLTVV.

The chain couples TRBV28 to TRBJ2-7; 9 nucleotides match TRBD2. Trimming removed 2 bases from V and 7 bases from J; junction bases left unmatched: 6. The CDR3 totals 14 residues. Germline-derived CDR1 and CDR2 are MDHEN and SYDVKM. CDR3 bases: TGTGCCAGCAGTTTAATAGCGGGAGTACGGGAGCAGTACTTC. As protein: CASSLIAGVREQYF.

The chain is built from TRBV27 and TRBJ1-2; D gene uncertain. Germline V CDR1 and CDR2: MNHEY, SMNVEV (reference sequence). V dropped 0 bases and J dropped 3 bases, with 5 bases sitting between them. This CDR3 is built from 13 residues. CDR3 residues: CASSLSYDYGYTF. CDR3 sequence (DNA): TGTGCCAGCAGTTTATCGTACGACTATGGCTACACCTTC.

The J gene is TRBJ2-1, the V gene TRBV5-1, with 7 positions matching TRBD1. The CDR3 is made up of 14 amino acids. The germline gives CDR1 SGHRS, CDR2 YFSETQ. Trimming at V came to 5 bases and at J to 6 bases, leaving 8 bases not matched to a gene. The CDR3 loop is CASSSGQVLNEQFF. As DNA, the CDR3 is TGCGCCAGCAGTTCTGGACAGGTCCTCAATGAGCAGTTCTTC.

The genes are TRBV6-1 and TRBJ1-6, with 11 bases identical to TRBD1. From germline, CDR1 is MNHNS and CDR2 SASEGT. The CDR3 consists of 16 residues. Unmatched junction bases numbered 6, after V lost 3 bases and J lost 8 bases. In nucleotides, the CDR3 is TGTGCCAGCAGTGATGGGGGGACAGGGGGTTATTCACCCCTCCACTTT. Residues: CASSDGGTGGYSPLHF.

V usage is TRBV7-9 and J usage is TRBJ2-1; 11 nucleotides agree with TRBD2. The CDR3 loop spans 15 amino acids. V gave up 5 bases and J gave up 6 bases; unmatched junction bases: 6. Germline values: CDR1 SEHNR, CDR2 FQNEAQ (reference sequence). CDR3 amino acids: CASSRTSGRANEQFF. The CDR3 coding sequence is TGTGCCAGCAGCCGAACTAGCGGGAGAGCCAATGAGCAGTTCTTC.

The chain carries TRBV5-5 and TRBJ2-7; TRBD2 is a possible D gene (5 bases). V was clipped by 3 bases and J by 5 bases, with 9 bases between them. Germline CDR1 and CDR2: SGHKS and YYEKEE (reference sequence). The CDR3 runs 12 residues. In DNA form, the CDR3 reads TGTGCCAGCAGCTGGACGGGAAACGAGCAGTACTTC. It codes for CASSWTGNEQYF.